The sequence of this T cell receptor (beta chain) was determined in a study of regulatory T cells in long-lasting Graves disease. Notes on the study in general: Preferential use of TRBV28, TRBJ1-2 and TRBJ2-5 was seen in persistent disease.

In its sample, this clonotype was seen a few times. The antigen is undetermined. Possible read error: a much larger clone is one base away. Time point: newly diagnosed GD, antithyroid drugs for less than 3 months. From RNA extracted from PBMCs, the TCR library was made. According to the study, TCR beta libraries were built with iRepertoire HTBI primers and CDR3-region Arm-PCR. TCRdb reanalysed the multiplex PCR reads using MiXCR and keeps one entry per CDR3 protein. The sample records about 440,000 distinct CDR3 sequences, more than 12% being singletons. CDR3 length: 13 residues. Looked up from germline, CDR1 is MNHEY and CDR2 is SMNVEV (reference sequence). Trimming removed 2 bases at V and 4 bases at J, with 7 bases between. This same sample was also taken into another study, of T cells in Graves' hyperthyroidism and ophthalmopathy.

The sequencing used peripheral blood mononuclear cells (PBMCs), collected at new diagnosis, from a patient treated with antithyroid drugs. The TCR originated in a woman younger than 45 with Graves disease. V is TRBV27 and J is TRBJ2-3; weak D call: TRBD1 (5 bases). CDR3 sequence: CASSLRGSDTQYF. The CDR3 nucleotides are TGTGCCAGCAGTTTAAGGGGCTCAGATACGCAGTATTTT.